Listed below are T cell receptor beta chains from one sample, sequenced in a study of blood T cells in healthy people across ages. TCRdb re-called the 5' RACE reads through MiXCR, storing one row per CDR3 protein. The sample shows roughly 1,500,000 distinct CDR3 sequences, 34% of them seen only once. The sequenced material came from blood. These receptors were collected from a woman in her thirties in good health. Both conserved end residues are part of each CDR3. D genes are given only for firm matches. A row's size may be missing; if present it is once, few, many or a size class.

v_call	d_call	j_call	clone_size	cdr3_nt	cdr3_aa
TRBV27	-	TRBJ2-7	few	TGTGCCAGCAGTTTTGGGCCGCACTACGAGCAGTACTTC	CASSFGPHYEQYF
TRBV18	-	TRBJ2-1	-	TGTGCCAGCTCACCACCGGGAACGGTCTACAATGAGCAGTTCTTC	CASSPPGTVYNEQFF
TRBV18	TRBD1	TRBJ1-1	-	TGTGCCAGCTCGAAGGACAGGGACGGGGACACTGAAGCTTTCTTT	CASSKDRDGDTEAFF
TRBV29-1	TRBD2	TRBJ2-1	many	TGCAGCGTTCCCACTAGCGGGAGTGTCCACAATGAGCAGTTCTTC	CSVPTSGSVHNEQFF
TRBV9	TRBD2	TRBJ2-7	once	TGTGCCAGCAGCCCGGGACTAGCCGTGGACGAGCAGTACTTC	CASSPGLAVDEQYF
TRBV28	-	TRBJ2-7	-	TGTGCCAGCAGTTTCGCACTAGCTTCCCGTTCCTACGAGCAGTACTTC	CASSFALASRSYEQYF
TRBV14	-	TRBJ2-3	once	TGTGCCAGCAGCCCTGCAGGGTTCGAAGATACACAGTATTTT	CASSPAGFEDTQYF
TRBV27	-	TRBJ1-1	few	TGTGCCAGCGCAGACAGGTCGGTGAACACTGAAGCTTTCTTT	CASADRSVNTEAFF
TRBV28	-	TRBJ2-1	-	TGTGCCAGCAGTTTAGTGGCGGGACTTCATTACAATGAGCAGTTCTTC	CASSLVAGLHYNEQFF
TRBV4-1	TRBD2	TRBJ2-5	few	TGCGCCAGCAGCCAAGATAGGGGCACTAGCGGGAGTGAGACCCAGTACTTC	CASSQDRGTSGSETQYF
TRBV10-3	-	TRBJ2-7	many	TGTGCCATCAGGCGAGGAGGGACCGGAGCTTACGAGCAGTACTTC	CAIRRGGTGAYEQYF
TRBV7-9	TRBD1	TRBJ2-2	-	TGTGCCAGCAGTTCGAGAGGGGGCCCCGGGGAGCTGTTTTTT	CASSSRGGPGELFF
TRBV7-9	-	TRBJ2-5	-	TGTGCCAGCAGCTCCCATAGCAAACGAGAGACCCAGTACTTC	CASSSHSKRETQYF
TRBV29-1	TRBD1	TRBJ1-1	-	TGCAGCACTTCGACAGGGGGCAATACTGAAGCTTTCTTT	CSTSTGGNTEAFF
TRBV7-8	-	TRBJ2-5	few	TGTGCCAGCGGCTTGGGGAACAGAAAAGAGACCCAGTACTTC	CASGLGNRKETQYF
TRBV7-2	TRBD2	TRBJ2-1	-	TGTGCCAGCAGCTTAAATTCCCCCCGACTAGCGGGGATAAATGAGCAGTTCTTC	CASSLNSPRLAGINEQFF
TRBV27	-	TRBJ1-1	-	TGTGCCAGCAGTTCCCACCTCGGGACTCCCGAAGCTTTCTTT	CASSSHLGTPEAFF
TRBV6-2/TRBV6-3	TRBD2	TRBJ2-1	few	TGTGCCAGCAGCCACGCGGGACTAACCCACTACAATGAGCAGTTCTTC	CASSHAGLTHYNEQFF
TRBV5-1	-	TRBJ2-5	few	TGCGCCAGCAGCCCCGGTCCTGTAGGGGAGACCCAGTACTTC	CASSPGPVGETQYF
TRBV5-1	TRBD1	TRBJ1-2	few	TGCGCCAGCAGCACCTGGGACAGTAACTATGGCTACACCTTC	CASSTWDSNYGYTF
TRBV6-2/TRBV6-3	TRBD2	TRBJ2-7	-	TGTGCCAGCAGTTACCCGGGACTAGCGGGTGCCCCCAGCGACAACGAGCAGTACTTC	CASSYPGLAGAPSDNEQYF
TRBV11-2	TRBD1	TRBJ2-3	-	TGTGCCAGCAGCTTAGATCGACAGGGCGATCCGTATTTT	CASSLDRQGDPYF
TRBV7-2	TRBD2	TRBJ2-5	many	TGTGCCAGCGGACGACGGGGGGGGGACCAGTACTTC	CASGRRGGDQYF
TRBV29-1	-	TRBJ2-5	many	TGCAGCGTACAGGGTTTTCAAGAGACCCAGTACTTC	CSVQGFQETQYF
TRBV20-1	-	TRBJ2-3	many	TGCAGTGCTAGTGCAGATACGCAGTATTTT	CSASADTQYF
TRBV6-5	-	TRBJ2-7	few	TGTGCCAGCAGTTCCACCGGGGGTGGAGGGTTCGAGCAGTACTTC	CASSSTGGGGFEQYF
TRBV29-1	-	TRBJ2-1	-	TGCAGCGTTAGCGATTGGAGTGAGCAGTTCTTC	CSVSDWSEQFF
TRBV27	-	TRBJ2-7	few	TGTGCCAGCAGTTTATTAGGCAGGGAAGGATACAATGAGCAGTACTTC	CASSLLGREGYNEQYF
TRBV27	TRBD2	TRBJ2-3	-	TGTGCCAGCAGTTTACGGCCAGCGGGAGAAGATACGCAGTATTTT	CASSLRPAGEDTQYF
TRBV10-3	-	TRBJ2-3	many	TGTGCCATCAGTGAGTCTGCTAGGGTGGAAAGCACAGATACGCAGTATTTT	CAISESARVESTDTQYF
TRBV20-1	TRBD2	TRBJ2-1	many	TGCAGTGCTAGAGCCGATACTAGCGGGAGATCCAATGAGCAGTTCTTC	CSARADTSGRSNEQFF
TRBV6-2/TRBV6-3	TRBD2	TRBJ2-1	-	TGTGCCAGCAGTTACCCGACTAGCGGGGGATACAATGAGCAGTTCTTC	CASSYPTSGGYNEQFF
TRBV7-8	TRBD2	TRBJ2-1	few	TGTGCCAGCAGCTCAATAGCGGGGGATTCCTACAATGAGCAGTTCTTC	CASSSIAGDSYNEQFF